What follows are 18 T cell receptor beta chains derived from one specimen sequenced in a study of control samples from healthy donors and cancer patients (dated by TCRdb to the early 2020s). The library was prepared using the immunoSEQ multiplex PCR assay. TCRdb provides this immuneACCESS table in a form limited to in-frame rearrangements. Some clones are lacking; in checked studies, under half of them reflect an unresolved V gene, and why the rest are absent is not known. Here the sample has some 160,000 clones; 85% to 95% occur a single time. Of the sample, around 8.5% is held by the ten largest clones. The material sequenced was blood. These TCRs come from a woman aged 40 to 50 in good health.

The sample holds one count of this clone. The V and J genes are TRBV2 and TRBJ1-2; D ambiguous. Germline loops: CDR1 SNHLY, CDR2 FYNNEI. The CDR3 extends over 13 amino acids. Trimming took 6 bases from V and 4 from J, leaving 12 bases between them. The DNA for the CDR3 is TGTGCCAGCAGCAGGAGTGAAGGCTATGGCTACACCTTC. This translates into CASSRSEGYGYTF.

This clone was seen only once. V and J are TRBV4-3 and TRBJ1-5; D is unclear. Trimming pared 6 bases from V and 4 bases from J, leaving 19 bases between. Germline CDR1 LGHNA, CDR2 YSLEER. The CDR3 covers 16 residues. CDR3 loop: CASSQFRGPGNQPQHF. The CDR3 nucleotides read TGCGCCAGCAGTCAATTTCGCGGGCCGGGGAATCAGCCCCAGCATTTT.

The genes are TRBV6-2 or TRBV6-3 and TRBJ1-6; tentative D call: TRBD1 (5 bases). The CDR3 loop spans 16 amino acids. CDR1 and CDR2 (germline): MNHEY, SVGEGT. V shed 5 bases and J shed 5 bases, with 16 bases lying between them. The DNA for the CDR3 is TGTGCCAGCAGTCCCTCGGGCAGGGAGGATAATTCACCCCTCCACTTT. It encodes CASSPSGREDNSPLHF.

The chain carries TRBV6-2 or TRBV6-3 and TRBJ1-1, with TRBD1 matching over 8 bases. Trimming at V came to 0 bases and at J to 6 bases, leaving 3 bases not matched to a gene. CDR3 size: 14 residues. The germline CDR1 and CDR2 sequences are MNHEY and SVGEGT. CDR3 loop: CASSYSSGGPEAFF. The CDR3 coding sequence is TGTGCCAGCAGTTACTCCTCAGGGGGCCCTGAAGCTTTCTTT.

The V and J genes are TRBV25-1 and TRBJ1-5, with a weak D call TRBD1 (6 bases). CDR1 MGHDK and CDR2 SYGVNS come from the germline V gene. CDR3 length: 14 residues. V was clipped by 6 bases and J by 5 bases, with 14 bases between them. The CDR3 here is CASRPQGMYQPQHF. As DNA, the CDR3 is TGTGCCAGCAGGCCACAGGGTATGTATCAGCCCCAGCATTTT.

Concerning this clone itself: Other DNA sequences in this sample translate to the same CDR3. This chain links TRBV29-1 with TRBJ1-1; D call uncertain. Trimming shortened V by 3 bases and J by 0 bases, and 2 bases separated the two germline ends. CDR1 is SQVTM, CDR2 ANQGSEA, per germline. The CDR3 has 11 residues. The CDR3 spells CSVEMNTEAFF. The CDR3 DNA follows: TGCAGCGTTGAGATGAACACTGAAGCTTTCTTT.

The chain links TRBV13 to TRBJ1-1; D gene uncertain. The germline CDR1 and CDR2 sequences are PRHDT and FYEKMQ (reference sequence). This CDR3 spans 16 amino acids. V lost 2 bases and J lost 3, with 16 bases in between. Here the CDR3 reads CASSLSYGVSHTEAFF. DNA of the CDR3: TGTGCCAGCAGCTTAAGTTATGGGGTATCTCACACTGAAGCTTTCTTT.

This rearrangement joins TRBV4-1 to TRBJ2-5; 8 bases line up with TRBD2. With V trimmed by 1 base and J by 2 bases, 3 bases remained unmatched. Germline V gene data show CDR1 as MGHRA and CDR2 as YSYEKL. The CDR3 spans 15 residues. The CDR3 sequence is CASSQVSGGQETQYF. Written as DNA, the CDR3 is TGCGCCAGCAGCCAAGTGAGCGGGGGTCAAGAGACCCAGTACTTC.

The chain combines TRBV4-3 with TRBJ1-2, with 12 bases aligning to TRBD1. V dropped 0 bases and J dropped 7; count of bases not matched to a gene: 9. Germline assignment: CDR1 LGHNA and CDR2 YSLEER. The CDR3 loop spans 17 amino acids. CDR3 protein: CASSQDLRDRGLGGYTF. CDR3 bases: TGCGCCAGCAGCCAAGATCTCCGGGACAGGGGGCTCGGTGGCTACACCTTC.

The chain carries TRBV7-9 and TRBJ2-2; D call uncertain. V shed 4 bases and J shed 5 bases, with 8 bases lying between them. CDR3 length: 13 amino acids. Germline assignment: CDR1 SEHNR and CDR2 FQNEAQ (reference sequence). The CDR3: CASSSDATGELFF. The CDR3 bases are TGTGCCAGCAGCTCCGATGCAACCGGGGAGCTGTTTTTT.

The chain has TRBV25-1 and TRBJ2-7; no firm D call. The CDR3 runs to 11 residues. Germline V CDR1 and CDR2: MGHDK, SYGVNS. V was clipped by 4 bases and J by 5 bases, with 6 bases between them. The CDR3 DNA sequence: TGTGCCAGCAGTGGGGGTAACGAGCAGTACTTC. Residues: CASSGGNEQYF.

The chain employs TRBV5-1 and TRBJ1-2; D gene unclear. Germline V gives CDR1 SGHRS, CDR2 YFSETQ. The CDR3 consists of 12 residues. Trimming left V 7 bases short and J 4 bases short, with 11 bases between. The CDR3 reads CASRQGSYGYTF. CDR3 nucleotide sequence: TGCGCCAGCCGACAAGGCTCCTATGGCTACACCTTC.

The chain recombines TRBV9 with TRBJ2-5; 7 bases are a match to TRBD2. Germline CDR1 is SGDLS and CDR2 is YYNGEE. The length of the CDR3 is 15 residues. V was clipped by 4 bases and J by 2 bases; unmatched bases: 8. The DNA for the CDR3 is TGTGCCAGCAGCCCTCGACTAGCAGTACAAGAGACCCAGTACTTC. This gives the protein CASSPRLAVQETQYF.

The chain is built from TRBV10-3 and TRBJ1-2, with D maybe TRBD1 (5 bases). V was pared by 2 bases and J by 4 bases, with 14 bases between. Germline lookup yields CDR1 ENHRY and CDR2 SYGVKD. The CDR3 has 15 amino acids. The CDR3 spells CAISESDSSLYGYTF. The CDR3 DNA follows: TGTGCCATCAGTGAGAGTGACAGCAGCCTCTATGGCTACACCTTC.

This chain links TRBV6-6 with TRBJ1-4, with 10 positions matching TRBD1. CDR3 size: 16 residues. The V segment lost 4 bases and the J segment 7 bases; nucleotides outside the gene matches: 9. CDR1 is MNHNY, CDR2 SVGAGI, per germline (reference sequence). The CDR3 here is CASSSSRGQGFEKLFF. The CDR3 DNA sequence: TGTGCCAGCAGTTCGTCTCGGGGACAGGGGTTTGAAAAACTGTTTTTT.

The chain joins TRBV2 to TRBJ1-2; 8 nucleotides match TRBD1. Trimming at V came to 6 bases and at J to 1 base, leaving 7 bases not matched to a gene. CDR3 size: 15 residues. Looked up from germline, CDR1 is SNHLY and CDR2 is FYNNEI. The DNA of the CDR3 is TGTGCCAGCAGAAAGACGACAGGGGTTAACTATGGCTACACCTTC. Protein product: CASRKTTGVNYGYTF.

This rearrangement joins TRBV7-9 to TRBJ1-1; the match to TRBD1 covers 12 bases. CDR1 is SEHNR and CDR2 is FQNEAQ in the germline V gene (reference sequence). The V and J ends lost 5 bases and 7 bases, in that order; junction bases with no gene match: 5. The CDR3 runs to 14 residues. The DNA for the CDR3 is TGTGCCAGCAGCCATGGGACAGGGGGCTTTGAAGCTTTCTTT. Amino acid sequence: CASSHGTGGFEAFF.

CDR3 bases: TGTGCCAGCAGAACAGGGGGGAGAGAAGCTTTCTTT. Protein sequence: CASRTGGREAFF. The chain joins TRBV27 to TRBJ1-1; 8 bases are a match to TRBD1. Trimming at V came to 6 bases and at J to 8 bases, leaving 5 bases not matched to a gene. Germline CDR1 and CDR2: MNHEY and SMNVEV (reference sequence). The CDR3 runs 12 residues.